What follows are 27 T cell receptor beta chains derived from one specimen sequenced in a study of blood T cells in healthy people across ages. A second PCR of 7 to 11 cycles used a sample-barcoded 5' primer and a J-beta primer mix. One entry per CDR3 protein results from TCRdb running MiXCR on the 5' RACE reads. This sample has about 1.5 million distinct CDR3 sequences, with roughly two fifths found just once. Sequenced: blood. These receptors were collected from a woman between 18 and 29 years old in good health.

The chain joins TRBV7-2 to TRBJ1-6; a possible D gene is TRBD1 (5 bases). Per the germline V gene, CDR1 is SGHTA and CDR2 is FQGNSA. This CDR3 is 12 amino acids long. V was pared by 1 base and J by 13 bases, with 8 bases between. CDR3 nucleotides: TGTGCCAGCAGCTTAGAGGCAGGGCCCCTCCACTTT. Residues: CASSLEAGPLHF.

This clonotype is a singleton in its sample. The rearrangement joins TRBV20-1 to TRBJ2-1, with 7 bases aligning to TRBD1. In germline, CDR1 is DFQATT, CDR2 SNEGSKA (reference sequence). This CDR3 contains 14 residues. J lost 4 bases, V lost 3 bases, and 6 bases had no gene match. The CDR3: CSASRRGLYNEQFF. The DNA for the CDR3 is TGCAGTGCTAGCCGAAGGGGGCTTTACAATGAGCAGTTCTTC.

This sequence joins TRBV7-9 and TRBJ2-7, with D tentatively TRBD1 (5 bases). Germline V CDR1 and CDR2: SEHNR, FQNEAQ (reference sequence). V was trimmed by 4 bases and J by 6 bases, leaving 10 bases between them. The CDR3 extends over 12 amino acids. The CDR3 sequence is CASSYGASEQYF. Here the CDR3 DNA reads TGTGCCAGCAGCTATGGGGCTTCCGAGCAGTACTTC. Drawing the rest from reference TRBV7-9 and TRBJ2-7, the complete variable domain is DTGVSQNPRHKITKRGQNVTFRCDPISEHNRLYWYRQTLGQGPEFLTYFQNEAQLEKSRLLSDRFSAERPKGSFSTLEIQRTEQGDSAMYLCASSYGASEQYFGPGTRLTVT.

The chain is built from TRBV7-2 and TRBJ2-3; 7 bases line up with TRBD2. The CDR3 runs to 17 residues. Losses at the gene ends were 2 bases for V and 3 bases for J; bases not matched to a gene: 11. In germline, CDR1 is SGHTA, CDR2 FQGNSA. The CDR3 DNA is TGTGCCAGCAGCTTAATTCGGGCTAGCGGTGGAACAGATACGCAGTATTTT. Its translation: CASSLIRASGGTDTQYF. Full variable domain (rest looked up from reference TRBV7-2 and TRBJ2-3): GAGVSQSPSNKVTEKGKDVELRCDPISGHTALYWYRQSLGQGLEFLIYFQGNSAPDKSGLPSDRFSAERTGGSVSTLTIQRTQQEDSAVYLCASSLIRASGGTDTQYFGPGTRLTVL.

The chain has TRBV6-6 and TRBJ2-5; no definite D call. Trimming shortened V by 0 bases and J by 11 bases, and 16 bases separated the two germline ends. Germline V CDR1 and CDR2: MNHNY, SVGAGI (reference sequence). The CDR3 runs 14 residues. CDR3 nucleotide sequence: TGTGCCAGCAGTTACTCGAACCATGGCGATGAGCAGTACTTC. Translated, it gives CASSYSNHGDEQYF.

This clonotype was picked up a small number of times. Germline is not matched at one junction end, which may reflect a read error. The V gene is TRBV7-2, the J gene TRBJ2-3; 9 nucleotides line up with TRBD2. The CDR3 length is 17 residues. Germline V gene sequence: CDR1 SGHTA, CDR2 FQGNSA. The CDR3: CASGLANLAGAVDTQYF. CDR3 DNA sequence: TGTGCCAGCGGCTTAGCTAACTTAGCGGGAGCCGTAGATACGCAGTATTTT.

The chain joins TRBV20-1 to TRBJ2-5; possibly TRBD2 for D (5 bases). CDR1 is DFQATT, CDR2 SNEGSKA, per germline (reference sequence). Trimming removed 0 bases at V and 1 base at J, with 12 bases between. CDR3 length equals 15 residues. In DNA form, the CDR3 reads TGCAGTGCTAGAGACCCGACTATCCCCCAAGAGACCCAGTACTTC. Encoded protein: CSARDPTIPQETQYF.

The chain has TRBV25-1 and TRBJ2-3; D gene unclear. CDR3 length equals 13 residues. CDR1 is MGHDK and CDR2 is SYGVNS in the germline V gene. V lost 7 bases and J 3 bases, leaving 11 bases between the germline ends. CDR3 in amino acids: CASIGHGTDTQYF. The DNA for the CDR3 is TGTGCCAGCATTGGGCACGGAACAGATACGCAGTATTTT.

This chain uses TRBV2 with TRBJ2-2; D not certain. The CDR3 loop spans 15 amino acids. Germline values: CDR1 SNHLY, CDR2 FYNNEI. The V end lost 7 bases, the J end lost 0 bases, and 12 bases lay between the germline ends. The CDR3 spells CASMIEVTNTGELFF. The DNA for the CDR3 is TGTGCCAGCATGATAGAGGTGACGAACACCGGGGAGCTGTTTTTT.

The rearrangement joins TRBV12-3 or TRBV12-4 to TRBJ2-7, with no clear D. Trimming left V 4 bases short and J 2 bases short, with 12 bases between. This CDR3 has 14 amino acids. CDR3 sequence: CASSSSPWTYEQYF. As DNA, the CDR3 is TGTGCCAGCAGTTCGTCCCCTTGGACCTACGAGCAGTACTTC.

The CDR3 sequence: CASSGRGSGGNEQFF. Written as DNA, the CDR3 is TGTGCCAGCAGTGGGCGCGGTAGCGGGGGCAATGAGCAGTTCTTC. The chain uses TRBV28 and TRBJ2-1; 9 nucleotides agree with TRBD2. CDR1 is MDHEN and CDR2 is SYDVKM in the germline V gene. The length of the CDR3 is 15 residues. V trimming: 5 bases; J trimming: 6 bases; junction bases outside the gene matches: 8.

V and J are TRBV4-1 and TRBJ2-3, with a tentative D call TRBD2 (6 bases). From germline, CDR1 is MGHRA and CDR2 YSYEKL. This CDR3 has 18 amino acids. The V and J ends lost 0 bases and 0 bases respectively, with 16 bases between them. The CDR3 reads CASSQDVGLASSTDTQYF. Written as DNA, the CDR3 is TGCGCCAGCAGCCAAGATGTTGGTCTAGCGTCTAGCACAGATACGCAGTATTTT.

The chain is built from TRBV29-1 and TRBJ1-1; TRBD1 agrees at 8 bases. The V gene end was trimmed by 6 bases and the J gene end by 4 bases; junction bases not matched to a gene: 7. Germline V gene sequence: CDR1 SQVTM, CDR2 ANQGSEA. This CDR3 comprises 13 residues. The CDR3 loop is CSVLRQGPTEAFF. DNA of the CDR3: TGCAGCGTCCTAAGACAGGGGCCCACTGAAGCTTTCTTT. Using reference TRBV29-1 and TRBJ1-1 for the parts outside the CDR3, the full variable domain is SAVISQKPSRDICQRGTSLTIQCQVDSQVTMMFWYRQQPGQSLTLIATANQGSEATYESGFVIDKFPISRPNLTFSTLTVSNMSPEDSSIYLCSVLRQGPTEAFFGQGTRLTVV.

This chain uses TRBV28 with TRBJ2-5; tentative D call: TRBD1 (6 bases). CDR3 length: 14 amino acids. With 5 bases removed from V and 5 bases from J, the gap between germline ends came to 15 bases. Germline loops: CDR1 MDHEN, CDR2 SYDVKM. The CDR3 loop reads CASSPGHSRETQYF. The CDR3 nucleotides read TGTGCCAGCAGTCCGGGACACTCCAGGGAGACCCAGTACTTC.

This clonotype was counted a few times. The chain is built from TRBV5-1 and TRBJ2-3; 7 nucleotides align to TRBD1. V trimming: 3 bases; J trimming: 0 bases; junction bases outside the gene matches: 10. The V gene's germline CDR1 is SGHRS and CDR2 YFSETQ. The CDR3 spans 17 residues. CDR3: CASSSSPTGPSTDTQYF. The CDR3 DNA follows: TGCGCCAGCAGCTCTTCTCCGACAGGGCCAAGCACAGATACGCAGTATTTT.

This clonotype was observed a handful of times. In DNA form, the CDR3 reads TGTGCCAGCAGGACCTCCTTTTCTCGCTCCTACAATGAGCAGTTCTTC. It codes for CASRTSFSRSYNEQFF. The rearrangement links TRBV7-9 to TRBJ2-1; no definite D call. The V and J ends lost 6 bases and 0 bases respectively, with 15 bases between them. This CDR3 is 16 amino acids long. Per germline, CDR1 SEHNR and CDR2 FQNEAQ (reference sequence).

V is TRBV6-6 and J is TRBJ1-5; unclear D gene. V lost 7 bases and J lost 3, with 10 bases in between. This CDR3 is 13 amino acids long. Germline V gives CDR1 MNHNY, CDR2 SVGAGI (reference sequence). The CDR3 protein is CASTGHFNQPQHF. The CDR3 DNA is TGTGCCAGCACCGGGCATTTCAATCAGCCCCAGCATTTT.

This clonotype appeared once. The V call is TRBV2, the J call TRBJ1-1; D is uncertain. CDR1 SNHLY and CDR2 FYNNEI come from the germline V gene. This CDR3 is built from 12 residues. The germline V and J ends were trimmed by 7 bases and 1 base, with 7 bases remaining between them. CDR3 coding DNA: TGTGCCAGCACGTGGGAGAACACTGAAGCTTTCTTT. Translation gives CASTWENTEAFF. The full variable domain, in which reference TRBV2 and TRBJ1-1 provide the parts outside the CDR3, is EPEVTQTPSHQVTQMGQEVILRCVPISNHLYFYWYRQILGQKVEFLVSFYNNEISEKSEIFDDQFSVERPDGSNFTLKIRSTKLEDSAMYFCASTWENTEAFFGQGTRLTVV.

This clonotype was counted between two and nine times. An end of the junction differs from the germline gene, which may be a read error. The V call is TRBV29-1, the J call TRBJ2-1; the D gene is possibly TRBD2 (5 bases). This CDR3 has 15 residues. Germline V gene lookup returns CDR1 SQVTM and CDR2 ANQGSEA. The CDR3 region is CSVDPDSSVNNEQFF. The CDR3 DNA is TGTAGCGTTGACCCTGACTCCAGCGTCAACAATGAGCAGTTCTTC.

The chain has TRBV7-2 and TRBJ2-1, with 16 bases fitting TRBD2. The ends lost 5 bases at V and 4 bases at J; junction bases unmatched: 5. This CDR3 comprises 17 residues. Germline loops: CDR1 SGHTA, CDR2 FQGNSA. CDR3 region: CASSHGTSGGAYNEQFF. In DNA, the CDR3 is TGTGCCAGCAGCCACGGGACTAGCGGGGGGGCATACAATGAGCAGTTCTTC.

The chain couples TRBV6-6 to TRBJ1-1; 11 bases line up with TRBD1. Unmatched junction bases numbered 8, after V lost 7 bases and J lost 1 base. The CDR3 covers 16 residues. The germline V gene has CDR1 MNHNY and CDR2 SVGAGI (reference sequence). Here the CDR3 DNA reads TGTGCCAGCAAGGACAGGGGGCTTCTTACGAACACTGAAGCTTTCTTT. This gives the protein CASKDRGLLTNTEAFF.

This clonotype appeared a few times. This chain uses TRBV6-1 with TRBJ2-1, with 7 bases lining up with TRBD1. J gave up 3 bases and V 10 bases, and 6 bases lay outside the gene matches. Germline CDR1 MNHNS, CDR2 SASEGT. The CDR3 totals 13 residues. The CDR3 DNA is TGTGCCATCCCGGACAGGAACTACAATGAGCAGTTCTTC. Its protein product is CAIPDRNYNEQFF.

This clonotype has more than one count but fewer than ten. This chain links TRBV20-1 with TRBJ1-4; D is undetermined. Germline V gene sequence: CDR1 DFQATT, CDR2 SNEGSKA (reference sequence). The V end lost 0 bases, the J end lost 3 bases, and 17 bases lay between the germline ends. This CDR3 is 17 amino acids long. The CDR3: CSARDFDGWAANEKLFF. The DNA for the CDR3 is TGCAGTGCTAGAGATTTCGACGGGTGGGCGGCTAATGAAAAACTGTTTTTT.

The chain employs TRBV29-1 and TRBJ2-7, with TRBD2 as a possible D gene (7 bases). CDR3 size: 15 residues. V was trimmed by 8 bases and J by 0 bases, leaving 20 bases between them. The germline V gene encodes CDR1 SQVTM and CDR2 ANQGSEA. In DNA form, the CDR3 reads TGCAGCTTTCAGAGGGGGGGCCTTAGCTCCTACGAGCAGTACTTC. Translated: CSFQRGGLSSYEQYF.

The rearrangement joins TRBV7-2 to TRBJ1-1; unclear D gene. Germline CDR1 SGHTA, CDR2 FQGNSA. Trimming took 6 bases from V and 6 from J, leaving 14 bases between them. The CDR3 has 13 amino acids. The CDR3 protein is CASRFTIIAEAFF. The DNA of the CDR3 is TGTGCCAGCAGGTTCACTATCATAGCTGAAGCTTTCTTT.

In nucleotides, the CDR3 is TGTGCCAGCAGCACGGGGGCAGGTTATGATGAGCAGTTCTTC. Translating it yields CASSTGAGYDEQFF. The chain combines TRBV12-3 or TRBV12-4 with TRBJ2-1, with D perhaps being TRBD1 or TRBD2 (6 bases each). Trimming removed 6 bases at V and 8 bases at J, with 17 bases between. The CDR3 loop spans 14 amino acids.

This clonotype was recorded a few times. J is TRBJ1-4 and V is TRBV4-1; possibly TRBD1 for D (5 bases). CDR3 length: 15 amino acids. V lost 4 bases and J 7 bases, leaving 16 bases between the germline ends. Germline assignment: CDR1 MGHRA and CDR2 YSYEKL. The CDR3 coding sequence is TGCGCCAGCAGCCCAGTGGTAGGGGAACTTGAAAAACTGTTTTTT. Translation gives CASSPVVGELEKLFF.